The 3 T cell receptor beta chains in this list originate from one sample, sequenced in a study of shared clonotypes between healthy human individuals. Naive CD8 cells, CD45RO-negative and positively selected for CCR7, excluded terminally differentiated effector memory CD45RA+ cells. Libraries were prepared by immunoSEQ multiplex PCR; TCRdb keeps only in-frame clonotypes and omits some of them. This table holds about 1,900,000 clones, about 95% found once. Sequencing was done on a sample of naive CD8+ T cells sorted from blood. The receptors here all came from a man between 18 and 29 years old in good health.

The CDR3 DNA sequence: TGTGCCAGCAGTTTCGGGACAGGCGGCACAGATACGCAGTATTTT. It encodes CASSFGTGGTDTQYF. The chain has TRBV6-5 and TRBJ2-3; TRBD1 aligns across 8 bases. V shed 4 bases and J 1 base; nucleotides not matched to a gene: 4. The germline V gene has CDR1 MNHEY and CDR2 SVGAGI. CDR3 length: 15 amino acids.

The chain has TRBV7-4 and TRBJ1-5; a possible D gene is TRBD1 (5 bases). This CDR3 has 16 amino acids. Germline V CDR1 and CDR2: SGHVT, SQSDAQ. Trimming took off 5 bases at V and 4 bases at J, with 18 bases between the two ends. The CDR3 loop reads CASSPQGRFLNQPQHF. CDR3 nucleotide sequence: TGTGCCAGCAGCCCCCAGGGACGGTTTCTAAATCAGCCCCAGCATTTT.

Comments on this clone: Other DNA sequences in the sample encode the same CDR3. The genes are TRBV19 and TRBJ2-5, with TRBD1 identical over 8 bases. CDR3 size: 13 residues. V gave up 3 bases and J gave up 5 bases; unmatched junction bases: 2. Germline assignment: CDR1 LNHDA and CDR2 SQIVND (reference sequence). The CDR3 spells CASSMDREETQYF. CDR3 coding DNA: TGTGCCAGTAGTATGGACAGGGAGGAGACCCAGTACTTC. Full variable domain (missing parts from reference TRBV19 and TRBJ2-5): DGGITQSPKYLFRKEGQNVTLSCEQNLNHDAMYWYRQDPGQGLRLIYYSQIVNDFQKGDIAEGYSVSREKKESFPLTVTSAQKNPTAFYLCASSMDREETQYFGPGTRLLVL.